These 21 T cell receptor beta chains share one sample of origin, sequenced in a study of blood T cell repertoires in COVID-19. Measured with immunoSEQ multiplex PCR; TCRdb has only the in-frame clones, and not every one. Of over 110,000 clones listed, more than 70% were seen once; the top ten hold 25% to 35%. Sequencing used peripheral blood. The receptors shown here come from a human donor in a cohort sampled during active COVID-19.

The chain carries TRBV5-1 and TRBJ2-7; D uncertain. This CDR3 is built from 14 residues. Trimming cost V 0 bases and J 2 bases, with 9 bases left between them. Germline V gene data show CDR1 as SGHRS and CDR2 as YFSETQ. The CDR3 is CASSLAPQTYEQYF. The CDR3 coding sequence is TGCGCCAGCAGCTTGGCCCCACAAACCTACGAGCAGTACTTC.

This clone was picked up one time. The chain joins TRBV3-1 (or the pseudogene TRBV3-2) to TRBJ2-3, with 15 bases lining up with TRBD2. The length of the CDR3 is 18 residues. The germline V gene has CDR1 LGHDT and CDR2 YNNKEL (reference sequence). Unmatched junction bases numbered 5, after V lost 0 bases and J lost 4 bases. The CDR3 is CASSQDPWTSGGADTQYF. In nucleotides, the CDR3 is TGTGCCAGCAGCCAAGATCCCTGGACTAGCGGGGGGGCAGATACGCAGTATTTT.

This CDR3 reads CASSFRQDYNEQFF. The CDR3 bases are TGTGCCAGCAGTTTTCGTCAGGACTACAATGAGCAGTTCTTC. V usage is TRBV27 and J usage is TRBJ2-1; D uncertain. This CDR3 region has 14 residues. Trimming cost V 3 bases and J 3 bases, with 9 bases left between them. Per the germline V gene, CDR1 is MNHEY and CDR2 is SMNVEV (reference sequence).

This clone was found once. V usage is TRBV4-1 and J usage is TRBJ2-1; D is unresolved. The germline V gene has CDR1 MGHRA and CDR2 YSYEKL. The length of the CDR3 is 18 residues. Trimming pared 1 base from V and 0 bases from J, leaving 16 bases between. In nucleotides, the CDR3 is TGCGCCAGCAGCCAAGTCGACATGGGCTTTAGCTCCTACAATGAGCAGTTCTTC. Protein: CASSQVDMGFSSYNEQFF.

V gene TRBV5-4 combines with J gene TRBJ2-7, with TRBD1 matching over 9 bases. V trimming: 1 base; J trimming: 10 bases; junction bases outside the gene matches: 9. The CDR3 totals 14 residues. Germline CDR1 SGHNT, CDR2 YYREEE (reference sequence). The CDR3 bases are TGTGCCAGCAGCTTGTGGGGTGGGACAGGGCACCAGTACTTC. Its protein is CASSLWGGTGHQYF.

The rearrangement links TRBV21-1 to TRBJ2-3; TRBD1, the D gene given by the table, was not confirmed from the DNA. TRBV21-1 is flagged as a pseudogene. The CDR3 has 15 residues. The CDR3 loop reads CASRPDRGSVDTQYF. CDR3 in DNA: TGTGCCAGCAGACCGGACAGGGGGTCGGTAGATACGCAGTATTTT.

The rearrangement uses TRBV10-2 and TRBJ2-3; 8 positions agree with TRBD1. The CDR3 is made up of 14 amino acids. Germline values: CDR1 WSHSY, CDR2 SAAADI. The V and J ends lost 6 bases and 2 bases, in that order; junction bases with no gene match: 4. The CDR3 bases are TGCGCCAGCAGCCGGACAGGGCTCACAGATACGCAGTATTTT. This translates into CASSRTGLTDTQYF.

V gene TRBV4-3 combines with J gene TRBJ1-5; D is uncertain. The germline gives CDR1 LGHNA, CDR2 YSLEER. This CDR3 comprises 14 residues. The V end lost 4 bases, the J end lost 0 bases, and 7 bases lay between the germline ends. CDR3 coding DNA: TGCGCCAGCAGCCCCGACATTAGCAATCAGCCCCAGCATTTT. It is translated as CASSPDISNQPQHF.

The chain combines TRBV4-3 with TRBJ2-7; D may be TRBD1 (6 bases). The CDR3 totals 15 residues. With 2 bases removed from V and 0 bases from J, the gap between germline ends came to 11 bases. The germline gives CDR1 LGHNA, CDR2 YSLEER. In DNA form, the CDR3 reads TGCGCCAGCAGCCAACGACAGGACCTCTCCTACGAGCAGTACTTC. This translates into CASSQRQDLSYEQYF.

This clone appeared once. This chain uses TRBV6-5 with TRBJ1-1; 7 nucleotides match TRBD1. This CDR3 is built from 14 residues. Germline V CDR1 and CDR2: MNHEY, SVGAGI. With 5 bases clipped from V and 8 bases from J, the junction kept 11 bases outside the gene matches. Here the CDR3 DNA reads TGTGCCAGCAGTACCGGACAGGCGAGTCCGGAAGCTTTCTTT. Amino acid sequence: CASSTGQASPEAFF.

This chain joins TRBV5-1 and TRBJ1-6, with a weak D call TRBD1 (5 bases). Trimming removed 4 bases from V and 9 bases from J, with 17 bases in between. This CDR3 spans 15 amino acids. CDR1 is SGHRS, CDR2 YFSETQ, per germline. In DNA, the CDR3 is TGCGCCAGCAGCCCCCGGGCGGGGGAGAGTTCACCCCTCCACTTT. Translating gives CASSPRAGESSPLHF.

V usage is TRBV15 and J usage is TRBJ2-1; 8 nucleotides line up with TRBD2. The CDR3 contains 15 residues. J gave up 6 bases and V 3 bases, and 7 bases lay outside the gene matches. Germline CDR1 is LNHNV and CDR2 is YYDKDF (reference sequence). The CDR3: CATSRGSGEVNEQFF. CDR3 in DNA: TGTGCCACCAGCAGGGGTAGCGGGGAGGTCAATGAGCAGTTCTTC.

The gene calls are TRBV30 and TRBJ1-3; unclear D gene. Germline loops: CDR1 GTSNPN, CDR2 SVGIG (reference sequence). The V end lost 0 bases, the J end lost 5 bases, and 5 bases lay between the germline ends. This CDR3 comprises 12 residues. Here the CDR3 reads CAWSVLRNTIYF. Written as DNA, the CDR3 is TGTGCCTGGAGTGTACTAAGAAACACCATATATTTT.

This CDR3 is CASSLGGAARNTEAFF. Written as DNA, the CDR3 is TGTGCCAGCAGCCTAGGCGGGGCCGCTAGGAACACTGAAGCTTTCTTT. The rearrangement uses TRBV3-1 (or the pseudogene TRBV3-2) and TRBJ1-1; tentatively, D is TRBD1 (5 bases). CDR1 is LGHDT, CDR2 YNNKEL, per germline (reference sequence). The ends were cut back, 4 bases at V and 1 base at J, with 16 bases in the middle. CDR3 length equals 16 residues.

This clone was observed a few times. The chain links TRBV30 to TRBJ1-5, with 9 bases fitting TRBD1. This CDR3 has 14 residues. CDR1 is GTSNPN, CDR2 SVGIG, per germline (reference sequence). The V gene end was trimmed by 0 bases and the J gene end by 5 bases; junction bases not matched to a gene: 2. CDR3 region: CAWSVGQGHQPQHF. CDR3 DNA sequence: TGTGCCTGGAGTGTGGGACAGGGTCATCAGCCCCAGCATTTT.

The chain carries TRBV4-2 and TRBJ2-1, with 7 positions matching TRBD2. This CDR3 contains 15 residues. V gave up 1 base and J gave up 7 bases; unmatched junction bases: 7. Germline values: CDR1 LGHNA, CDR2 YNFKEQ. The CDR3 loop reads CASSQVVGLLNEQFF. The CDR3 nucleotides are TGTGCCAGCAGCCAAGTAGTGGGACTACTTAATGAGCAGTTCTTC.

Details on this clone: Other DNA sequences within the sample encode an identical CDR3. The V gene is TRBV7-3, the J gene TRBJ2-7; possibly TRBD1 for D (6 bases). V was trimmed by 4 bases and J by 0 bases, leaving 7 bases between them. The CDR3 runs 13 residues. The germline V gene has CDR1 SGHTA and CDR2 FQGTGA. The chain's CDR3 is CASSSGDSYEQYF. The CDR3 coding sequence is TGTGCCAGCAGCTCAGGGGACTCCTACGAGCAGTACTTC.

CDR3 sequence (DNA): TGCAGCGTTGGACAGGGTGGTGAAGCTTTCTTT. It encodes CSVGQGGEAFF. The V gene is TRBV29-1, the J gene TRBJ1-1; 7 bases are a match to TRBD1. The CDR3 has 11 residues. Trimming at V came to 4 bases and at J to 7 bases, leaving 3 bases not matched to a gene. The germline CDR1 and CDR2 sequences are SQVTM and ANQGSEA.

V gene TRBV27 combines with J gene TRBJ2-3; unclear D gene. The germline V gene has CDR1 MNHEY and CDR2 SMNVEV (reference sequence). The CDR3 spans 13 residues. The V gene lost 1 base and the J gene lost 6 bases, with 8 bases spanning the gap. The DNA for the CDR3 is TGTGCCAGCAGTTTATTTTCGCGGGATACGCAGTATTTT. Its translation is CASSLFSRDTQYF.

J is TRBJ2-1 and V is TRBV9; TRBD2 agrees at 9 bases. The germline CDR1 and CDR2 sequences are SGDLS and YYNGEE. Trimming removed 0 bases from V and 7 bases from J; junction bases left unmatched: 14. This CDR3 is built from 18 residues. In DNA form, the CDR3 reads TGTGCCAGCAGCGTAGGGCTAGGAGGGCTAGCGGGGCAGAATGAGCAGTTCTTC. Translated, it gives CASSVGLGGLAGQNEQFF.

The rearrangement links TRBV10-3 to TRBJ1-6, with D maybe TRBD1 (5 bases). CDR3 size: 16 residues. CDR1 is ENHRY and CDR2 is SYGVKD in the germline V gene. V shed 3 bases and J shed 5 bases, with 14 bases lying between them. The CDR3 here is CAISDTSPGHNSPLHF. DNA for the CDR3: TGTGCCATCAGTGATACCTCGCCAGGGCATAATTCACCCCTCCACTTT.